Each of the 8 T cell receptor beta chains below was sequenced from the same sample in a study of blood T cell repertoires in COVID-19. Here immunoSEQ multiplex PCR was the method, and the copy in TCRdb shows in-frame clones only, minus some. Here the sample spans over 70,000 clones, approximately 90% being singletons. Source material: peripheral blood. These receptor sequences come from a human donor with active COVID-19. The donor label of this sample is uncertain.

This clone was counted only a few times. The chain links TRBV14 to TRBJ1-2; D gene uncertain. Germline V gives CDR1 SGHDN, CDR2 FVKESK. The CDR3 loop spans 13 amino acids. Trimming cost V 3 bases and J 7 bases, with 12 bases left between them. CDR3 sequence (DNA): TGTGCCAGCAGCCAGGTCGAAAAAGCTGGCTACACCTTC. Protein: CASSQVEKAGYTF. Based on the CDR3 plus reference TRBV14 and TRBJ1-2, the full variable domain is EAGVTQFPSHSVIEKGQTVTLRCDPISGHDNLYWYRRVMGKEIKFLLHFVKESKQDESGMPNNRFLAERTGGTYSTLKVQPAELEDSGVYFCASSQVEKAGYTFGSGTRLTVV.

This clone has only one observation. The chain recombines TRBV5-1 with TRBJ2-7; TRBD2 matches 15 bases. This CDR3 has 17 amino acids. In germline, CDR1 is SGHRS, CDR2 YFSETQ. V dropped 4 bases and J dropped 4; count of bases not matched to a gene: 9. The CDR3 protein is CASSGGLAGGNLYEQYF. The DNA for the CDR3 is TGCGCCAGCAGCGGCGGACTAGCGGGGGGGAACTTGTACGAGCAGTACTTC.

The chain joins TRBV19 to TRBJ2-7, with 7 nucleotides matching TRBD1. The ends lost 5 bases at V and 8 bases at J; junction bases unmatched: 12. Per germline, CDR1 LNHDA and CDR2 SQIVND (reference sequence). The CDR3 runs to 14 residues. CDR3 loop: CASSSTLTGLQQYF. The CDR3 bases are TGTGCCAGTAGTTCGACGTTGACAGGGCTTCAGCAGTACTTC.

J is TRBJ2-1 and V is TRBV6-5, with TRBD1 matching over 10 bases. CDR1 is MNHEY, CDR2 SVGAGI, per germline. The V and J ends lost 6 bases and 4 bases, in that order; junction bases with no gene match: 6. This CDR3 region has 15 residues. CDR3: CASREGTGDYNEQFF. The CDR3 DNA follows: TGTGCCAGCAGAGAGGGGACAGGGGATTACAATGAGCAGTTCTTC.

The CDR3 nucleotides read TGTGCCAGTAGTTCGGGGGCGGGGGCCTACGAGCAGTACTTC. The encoded protein is CASSSGAGAYEQYF. The J gene is TRBJ2-7, the V gene TRBV19; TRBD2 might be the D (7 bases). With 5 bases removed from V and 2 bases from J, the gap between germline ends came to 13 bases. Germline CDR1 LNHDA, CDR2 SQIVND (reference sequence). This CDR3 has 14 amino acids.

This rearrangement joins TRBV6-2 or TRBV6-3 to TRBJ1-3; 7 bases match TRBD1. This CDR3 is built from 16 residues. Germline loops: CDR1 MNHEY, CDR2 SVGEGT. V shed 4 bases, J shed 0 bases, and the junction held 6 bases outside the gene matches. CDR3 amino acids: CASSSPGTASGNTIYF. CDR3 nucleotides: TGTGCCAGCAGTTCACCCGGGACAGCCTCTGGAAACACCATATATTTT.

This clone has only a few counts. The CDR3 protein is CASSSEGAGDQPQHF. The CDR3 DNA reads as TGTGCCAGCAGCTCAGAGGGGGCAGGGGATCAGCCCCAGCATTTT. This chain connects TRBV7-2 to TRBJ1-5; 7 bases align to TRBD1. CDR1 is SGHTA and CDR2 is FQGNSA in the germline V gene. Unmatched junction bases numbered 8, after V lost 4 bases and J lost 5 bases. The CDR3 spans 15 residues.

The chain recombines TRBV6-5 with TRBJ2-5, with 7 positions matching TRBD1. This CDR3 region has 14 residues. Germline assignment: CDR1 MNHEY and CDR2 SVGAGI. The trim removed 11 bases at V and 5 bases at J, leaving 14 bases unmatched. The CDR3 loop reads CAPRTGARQETQYF. The CDR3 DNA sequence: TGTGCCCCCCGAACAGGGGCTAGGCAGGAGACCCAGTACTTC.